This is a list of T cell receptor beta chains from one sample in a study of blood T cell repertoires in COVID-19. TCRdb's copy holds only in-frame clones and misses some; the assay was immunoSEQ multiplex PCR. The sample includes approximately 300,000 clones, around 86% of them seen just once. Sequencing was done on a sample of PBMCs or T cells enriched from blood (not recorded which). These receptors all stem from a man aged 30 to 45 who had recovered from COVID-19. The CDR3 runs from the conserved cysteine through the conserved F or W. D genes are given only for firm matches. A row's size may be missing; if present it is once, few, many or a size class.

V gene,D gene,J gene,clone size,CDR3 protein,CDR3 DNA
TRBV2,TRBD2,TRBJ2-6,-,CASALVGTSGASSGANVLTF,TGTGCCAGCGCCCTGGTTGGGACTAGCGGGGCTAGCTCTGGGGCCAACGTCCTGACTTTC
TRBV11-2,TRBD2,TRBJ2-1,-,CASSLQSGSSGRGNEQFF,TGTGCCAGCAGCTTACAGTCGGGATCCAGCGGGAGAGGCAATGAGCAGTTCTTC
TRBV11-2,TRBD2,TRBJ2-1,-,CASSSLAGAYNEQFF,TGTGCCAGCAGCTCTCTAGCGGGGGCCTACAATGAGCAGTTCTTC
TRBV9,-,TRBJ1-1,-,CASSVDMNTEAFF,TGTGCCAGCAGCGTGGACATGAACACTGAAGCTTTCTTT
TRBV5-1,-,TRBJ1-4,-,CASSMGSTNEKLFF,TGCGCCAGCAGTATGGGCTCCACTAATGAAAAACTGTTTTTT
TRBV6-5,-,TRBJ2-3,-,CASRKTVTDTQYF,TGTGCCAGCAGAAAAACAGTTACAGATACGCAGTATTTT
TRBV18,TRBD1,TRBJ2-7,-,CASSPQTYRGAEQYF,TGTGCCAGCTCACCACAGACTTACAGGGGTGCCGAGCAGTACTTC
TRBV7-2,-,TRBJ1-5,-,CASSLDRNSNQPQHF,TGTGCCAGCAGCTTGGACAGAAATAGCAATCAGCCCCAGCATTTT
TRBV19,TRBD1,TRBJ1-1,once,CASLSVGQVDTEAFF,TGTGCCAGTCTCTCCGTCGGACAGGTTGACACTGAAGCTTTCTTT
TRBV2,TRBD2,TRBJ2-2,-,CASRRTLAGGYTGELFF,TGTGCCAGCAGGAGGACCCTCGCGGGAGGTTACACCGGGGAGCTGTTTTTT
TRBV7-2,-,TRBJ1-6,-,CASSFYRLRSYNSPLHF,TGTGCCAGCAGCTTTTACAGGTTACGCTCCTATAATTCACCCCTCCACTTT
TRBV5-6,TRBD2,TRBJ2-7,-,CASSPGLAGLYEQYF,TGTGCCAGCAGCCCGGGACTAGCGGGCTTATACGAGCAGTACTTC
TRBV10-1,TRBD1,TRBJ1-1,-,CASSRGTEAFF,TGCGCCAGCAGCAGGGGGACTGAAGCTTTCTTT
TRBV7-2,TRBD1,TRBJ1-4,-,CASSLDWTGDEKLFF,TGTGCCAGCAGCTTAGATTGGACAGGGGATGAAAAACTGTTTTTT
TRBV5-5,-,TRBJ1-5,-,CASSLIGGGQPQHF,TGTGCCAGCAGCTTGATCGGGGGAGGTCAGCCCCAGCATTTT
TRBV7-9,-,TRBJ1-3,-,CASSWGLHSSGNTIYF,TGTGCCAGCAGCTGGGGACTCCATAGCTCTGGAAACACCATATATTTT
TRBV24-1,-,TRBJ2-1,-,CATSDLQFSHNEQFF,TGTGCCACCAGTGATTTGCAGTTTTCGCACAATGAGCAGTTCTTC
TRBV19,-,TRBJ2-1,-,CASSKSSSEQFF,TGTGCCAGTAGTAAGTCTAGCAGCGAGCAGTTCTTC
TRBV30,-,TRBJ1-5,-,CAWTGGPNQPQHF,TGTGCCTGGACCGGGGGGCCCAATCAGCCCCAGCATTTT
TRBV6-6,-,TRBJ1-2,once,CASSPGQNYGYTF,TGTGCCAGCAGCCCTGGACAGAACTATGGCTACACCTTC
TRBV18,-,TRBJ2-5,-,CASSSDSQETQYF,TGTGCCAGCTCATCGGACAGCCAAGAGACCCAGTACTTC
TRBV7-8,-,TRBJ1-1,-,CASTPPGANTEAFF,TGTGCCAGCACTCCTCCAGGGGCCAACACTGAAGCTTTCTTT
TRBV11-2,TRBD1,TRBJ2-7,-,CASSLGQGAPYEQYF,TGTGCCAGCAGCTTAGGGCAGGGGGCTCCCTACGAGCAGTACTTC